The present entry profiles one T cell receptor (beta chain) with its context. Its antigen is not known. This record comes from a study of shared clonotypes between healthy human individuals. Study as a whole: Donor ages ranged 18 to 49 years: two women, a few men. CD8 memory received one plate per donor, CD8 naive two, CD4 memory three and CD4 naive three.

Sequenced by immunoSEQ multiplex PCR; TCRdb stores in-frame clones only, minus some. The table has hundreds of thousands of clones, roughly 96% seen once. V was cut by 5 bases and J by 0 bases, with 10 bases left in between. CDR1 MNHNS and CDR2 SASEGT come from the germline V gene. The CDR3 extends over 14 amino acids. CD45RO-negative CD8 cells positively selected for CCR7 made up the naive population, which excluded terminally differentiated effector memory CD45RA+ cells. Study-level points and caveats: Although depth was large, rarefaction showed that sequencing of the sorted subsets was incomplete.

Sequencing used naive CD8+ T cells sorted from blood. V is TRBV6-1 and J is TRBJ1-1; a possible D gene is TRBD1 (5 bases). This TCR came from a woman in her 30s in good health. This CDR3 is CASSPGRMNTEAFF. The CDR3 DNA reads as TGTGCCAGCAGTCCGGGACGGATGAACACTGAAGCTTTCTTT.